What follows are 10 T cell receptor beta chains derived from one specimen sequenced in a study of cytomegalovirus exposure and HLA in healthy donors. Sequencing was performed with immunoSEQ multiplex PCR; in TCRdb, only in-frame clones are kept and a portion is missing. The profile covers some 160,000 clones, with 85% to 90% appearing a single time and 2.5% to 3.5% taken by the ten largest. The source material was PBMCs. The receptor source for this set is a man younger than 35 in good health and CMV-seronegative.

The chain joins TRBV18 to TRBJ1-1; D perhaps matches TRBD1 (6 bases). This CDR3 has 15 amino acids. Trimming shortened V by 2 bases and J by 0 bases, and 10 bases separated the two germline ends. CDR1 and CDR2 (germline): KGHSH, LQKENI. CDR3 sequence: CASSPNRDMNTEAFF. The CDR3 region has the DNA TGTGCCAGCTCACCAAACAGGGACATGAACACTGAAGCTTTCTTT.

The gene calls are TRBV7-9 and TRBJ2-3; 15 bases are shared with TRBD2. CDR3 size: 15 residues. Germline lookup yields CDR1 SEHNR and CDR2 FQNEAQ (reference sequence). After removal of 5 bases from V and 5 bases from J, the junction contained 2 bases not matched to a gene. The CDR3 DNA reads TGTGCCAGCAGCCGGACTAGCGGGGGGGAAGATACGCAGTATTTT. Translated, it gives CASSRTSGGEDTQYF.

This chain links TRBV5-1 with TRBJ2-2; D may be TRBD2 (6 bases). Germline lookup yields CDR1 SGHRS and CDR2 YFSETQ. This CDR3 is built from 14 residues. V lost 3 bases and J 6 bases, leaving 12 bases between the germline ends. This CDR3 reads CASSWVGGPGELFF. DNA of the CDR3: TGCGCCAGCAGCTGGGTCGGGGGTCCCGGGGAGCTGTTTTTT.

The J gene is TRBJ2-1, the V gene TRBV7-2; 11 bases agree with TRBD2. Germline lookup yields CDR1 SGHTA and CDR2 FQGNSA. The CDR3 runs 13 residues. The junction had 4 bases not matched to a gene; V was cut back by 5 bases and J by 10 bases. The CDR3 spells CASSPRTSGEQFF. The CDR3 DNA reads as TGTGCCAGCAGCCCGAGGACTAGCGGGGAGCAGTTCTTC.

The chain carries TRBV6-6 and TRBJ2-2; D remains ambiguous. Trimming cost V 7 bases and J 2 bases, with 11 bases left between them. This CDR3 contains 14 residues. CDR1 is MNHNY and CDR2 is SVGAGI in the germline V gene (reference sequence). The CDR3 region is CASTPTINTGELFF. The DNA for the CDR3 is TGTGCCAGCACCCCCACTATCAACACCGGGGAGCTGTTTTTT.

The DNA for the CDR3 is TGCGCCAGCAGCTTGGGGGCCCGCCCCATGGAAGAGACCCAGTACTTC. As protein: CASSLGARPMEETQYF. The chain couples TRBV5-1 to TRBJ2-5; D is undetermined. From germline, CDR1 is SGHRS and CDR2 YFSETQ. With 0 bases removed from V and 3 bases from J, the gap between germline ends came to 15 bases. The CDR3 sequence is 16 residues long.

The chain joins TRBV6-6 to TRBJ2-5, with D tentatively TRBD1 (6 bases). This CDR3 comprises 16 residues. Trimming left V 4 bases short and J 2 bases short, with 17 bases between. In germline, CDR1 is MNHNY, CDR2 SVGAGI (reference sequence). CDR3 in DNA: TGTGCCAGCAGTTGGCCCCCGGGACACCCTCAAGAGACCCAGTACTTC. It specifies CASSWPPGHPQETQYF.

This chain uses TRBV7-9 with TRBJ2-7, with 8 bases fitting TRBD1. Germline V gene lookup returns CDR1 SEHNR and CDR2 FQNEAQ (reference sequence). With 6 bases clipped from V and 4 bases from J, the junction kept 23 bases outside the gene matches. This CDR3 has 19 amino acids. CDR3 nucleotide sequence: TGTGCCAGCAGTTCCAGTCGTTTAGACAGGACAGGGAAAGATTACGAGCAGTACGTC. As protein: CASSSSRLDRTGKDYEQYV.

The chain couples TRBV4-3 to TRBJ1-1; the match to TRBD1 covers 7 bases. Germline V gene sequence: CDR1 LGHNA, CDR2 YSLEER. The V segment lost 0 bases and the J segment 5 bases; nucleotides outside the gene matches: 6. The CDR3 is 15 residues long. In DNA form, the CDR3 reads TGCGCCAGCAGCCAAGATGAGGGGGCGCTGACTGAAGCTTTCTTT. Translation: CASSQDEGALTEAFF.

A single count supports this clone. The chain links TRBV5-4 to TRBJ2-2; weak D call: TRBD1 (5 bases). Trimming cost V 4 bases and J 1 base, with 14 bases left between them. The CDR3 runs 16 residues. The germline gives CDR1 SGHNT, CDR2 YYREEE (reference sequence). The CDR3 spells CASSQGPLGNTGELFF. The CDR3 nucleotides read TGTGCCAGCAGCCAGGGCCCTTTAGGGAACACCGGGGAGCTGTTTTTT.